The sequence of this TCR beta chain was determined in a study of blood T cell repertoires in COVID-19. Study as a whole: Sample material is recorded as cDNA or gDNA derived from T cells, B-cell-depleted T cells, or PBMCs.

Data came from immunoSEQ multiplex PCR; TCRdb stores just in-frame clones and leaves some out. The profile shows about 370,000 clones, around 89% of them singletons. Germline CDR1 reads WSHSY; CDR2 reads SAAADI. The germline V and J ends were trimmed by 4 bases and 2 bases, with 11 bases remaining between them. The CDR3 length is 14 residues. Cohorts were assigned according to the clinical history that participants reported. For recovered donors of Cohort 3, there were two negative PCRs, clearance, or symptom resolution. The rearrangement joins TRBV10-2 to TRBJ1-2, with a tentative D call TRBD1 (6 bases). The sequenced sample was PBMCs or T cells enriched from blood (not recorded which). This TCR was recovered from a man aged 18-30 years who had recovered from COVID-19. DNA of the CDR3: TGCGCCAGCAGTGGGACAGTACCAAACTATGGCTACACCTTC. Encoded protein: CASSGTVPNYGYTF.